This paragraph reports one T cell receptor beta chain. This clone came up a few times. This clone's antigen is unknown. No quality values exist for individual bases; no much larger clone is one base distant. Eligible patients were adults with ileal or ileocolonic Crohn's disease who had an indication for ileocolonic resection. Before DNA extraction, whole ileal mucosal biopsies were kept frozen at -80 degrees C. Genomic DNA was isolated from frozen whole biopsies using a TRizol-based method, and the DNA was quantified with a NanoDrop 2000 spectrophotometer. Five hundred nanograms of biopsy DNA per sample were submitted for commercial TCRB immunosequencing. A two-step, amplification bias-controlled multiplex PCR was used by Adaptive Biotechnology to amplify CDR3 regions from genomic DNA. Primers covering every V and J gene segment were used in the first PCR, while barcodes and Illumina adapters were added in the second PCR. CDR3 libraries were sequenced using an Illumina instrument. Regarding the original processing steps: The analysis drew on both the pipelines supplied by the vendor and custom analysis of the raw data in R/Bioconductor running R version 3.3.0. Clonality, which ranges from 0 to 1, was calculated as the inverse of the normalised Shannon entropy across all productive clones. High-frequency clones were defined as the share of the repertoire taken up by the top 100 clones, keeping only clones that passed a 95% confidence test. The Simpson index measured repertoire diversity, and the Morisita-Horn index measured overlap between samples. This is the immuneACCESS table as TCRdb keeps it, with only in-frame sequences that have V and J called. A part of the clones is gone; compared with another copy, unresolved V genes explain less than half, and the rest is unexplained. D and trimming were read from the DNA, whereas the V and J calls and clone size are those reported in that table. Within this sample are over 15,000 clones, with around 78% of them counted one time only. The ten most abundant clones make up 10% of the sample.

The data were obtained in a study of T cell repertoires in ileal Crohn's disease (dated by TCRdb to between 2019 and 2020). Concerning the study at large: Median disease duration was roughly eight years, and about 40% of patients were identified as active smokers at the time of surgery. Surgery was performed for a complication in all patients, with stricturing disease in 61% and penetrating disease in approximately 40%. Roughly half of the patients were given postoperative therapy, with about 19 on anti-TNF agents and about a dozen on thiopurines. TCR repertoire analysis was performed in a few dozen Crohn's disease patients drawn from a prospective multicentre cohort. Running in parallel with the study was a multicentre cohort set up to find predictors of early endoscopic recurrence following ileocolonic resection. Endoscopic postoperative recurrence was defined as a Rutgeerts score above i0. A total of around 150 mucosal samples from approximately 57 patients were sequenced, collected from several sites on the surgical specimen as well as at postoperative endoscopy.

V is cut back by 8 bases and J by 1 base, with 14 bases in the junction unmatched. Measured from the cysteine to the phenylalanine, the CDR3 is 17 residues long. The sequence is cut down to CDR3 DNA, 51 bases in frame from base 1. CDR1 and CDR2, per the germline V gene, are MNHGY and SAAAGT. Overall study results and their limits: A significantly higher proportion of clonal expansions was observed in active smokers at surgery than in non-smokers (roughly 27% vs 19%, p=0.02). Compared with CD4 T cells, sorted CD8 T cells held more high-frequency clones, which suggests that the mucosal expansions were mostly CD8. Mucosal CD4 and CD8 T cells were sorted and sequenced only in a subgroup of patients, the size of which was not stated. Higher percentages of high-frequency clones at the time of surgery were linked to endoscopic recurrence, and every patient with clonality above 26.8% (18/57) had recurrence.

The TCR sequence derives from an adult with Crohn's disease. The V and J genes are TRBV6-8 and TRBJ2-7, with 10 junctional bases fitting TRBD2. Specimen: ileal tissue. The nucleotide sequence reads TGTGCCAGCGGGGTCCCTAGCGGGGGCCCGGAGTCCTACGAGCAGTACTTC. The encoded protein is CASGVPSGGPESYEQYF.